This entry is about one TCR beta chain. At the DNA level, this CDR3 is encoded by other sequences in the same sample as well. This specimen comes from a study of T cells in narcolepsy. The CDR3 sequence is 12 residues long. In germline, CDR1 is SGHRS, CDR2 YFSETQ. Between the trimmed V and J ends, which lost 6 bases and 1 base, there was a span of 5 bases. The repertoire was sequenced with immunoSEQ multiplex PCR; TCRdb's copy has only in-frame clones and lacks some. Of just over 20,000 clones in the sample, 75% to 90% are singletons; the top ten hold around 1.6%. This sequence originates from a human donor in good health. The specimen sequenced was memory (CD45RA-) CD4+ T cells from blood. The genes are TRBV5-1 and TRBJ1-3; no firm D call. The DNA of the CDR3 is TGCGCCAGCAAAAGTTCTGGAAACACCATATATTTT. Translation gives CASKSSGNTIYF.